This TCR beta chain stems from a study of OX40 agonist ivuxolimab in advanced cancers. Study context: Treatment received earlier with anti-PD-1, anti-PD-L1 or anti-CTLA-4 agents was allowed, and more than 35% had some.

A word on this clone: The antigen is undetermined.

Notes on the study in general: Among patients with partial responses at 0.1-3.0 mg/kg, clonal expansion was among the lowest.

Per the germline V gene, CDR1 is SGHAT and CDR2 is FQNNGV. This CDR3 comprises 17 residues. J gave up 4 bases and V 2 bases, and 10 bases lay outside the gene matches. Clones were read by immunoSEQ multiplex PCR, and TCRdb kept only the in-frame ones, dropping some. The sample has about 64,000 clones, just under 85% seen once. Material: CD4+ or CD8+ T cells sorted from blood, obtained in a trial of the OX40 agonist ivuxolimab. This clonotype originated in an adult with an advanced solid tumor such as melanoma, head and neck, liver or kidney cancer. The rearrangement joins TRBV11-2 to TRBJ2-1, with 8 bases fitting TRBD2. CDR3 DNA sequence: TGTGCCAGCAGCTTAACCTTTGGCGGGAGGATTTACAATGAGCAGTTCTTC. Translating it yields CASSLTFGGRIYNEQFF.